This note documents a single T cell receptor beta chain sequence. A quantity of about 0.5 to 1 ug RNA underwent reverse transcription using random hexamers. A single record per CDR3 protein comes from TCRdb applying MiXCR to the immunoSEQ multiplex PCR reads. The sample yields more than 150,000 distinct CDR3 sequences, more than 90% seen once. The data were taken from a study of CD8 T cells in Susac syndrome. Germline V CDR1 and CDR2: MDHEN, SYDVKM. The V end was cut by 3 bases, the J end by 2 bases, with 11 bases between. This CDR3 is built from 15 residues. The clonotype was recovered from a human donor in good health. The chain links TRBV28 to TRBJ1-5; weak D call: TRBD1 (5 bases). Sequenced material: CD4+ T cells from PBMCs. The DNA for the CDR3 is TGTGCCAGCAGTTTTAGGGGAGGGCGCAATCAGCCCCAGCATTTT. Residues: CASSFRGGRNQPQHF. Full variable domain (rest looked up from reference TRBV28 and TRBJ1-5): DVKVTQSSRYLVKRTGEKVFLECVQDMDHENMFWYRQDPGLGLRLIYFSYDVKMKEKGDIPEGYSVSREKKERFSLILESASTNQTSMYLCASSFRGGRNQPQHFGDGTRLSIL.